The T cell receptor (beta chain) under discussion was sequenced for a study of blood T cells in healthy people across ages (dated by TCRdb to 2015 to 2017). Turning to the overall study: In model experiments, template switching captured roughly one uniquely barcoded TCR beta cDNA molecule for every two T cells. To avoid experimental bias, donors of different ages were randomly spread across the sequencing lanes. Two additional independent replicas of 1 million unique cDNA reads from the same blood draw were analyzed for two donors (one aged 18 to 30 and one aged 80 or older). Four age groups were formed from the donors: young (average approximately 16 years), middle-aged (around 40), aged (about 62) and long-lived (approximately 78). The study measured age-related changes in TCR beta repertoire diversity using deep sequencing normalized with unique cDNA molecular identifiers. General study outcomes and caveats: Estimates of total diversity from one million sequenced T cells were regarded as lower bounds and underestimates. Donor CMV infection status was unknown, potentially confounding age-related changes in expanded clonotypes. Conclusive comparison of naive and antigen-experienced compartments was prevented by the profiling of bulk unsorted PBMCs. Observed TCR beta diversity per million T cells fell roughly linearly with age, and a significant reduction was already apparent by age about 36. Compared with the aged group, more naive CD4+ T cells, fewer expanded clones and increased TCR diversity were shown by the long-lived group, suggesting age selection. Observed TCR beta diversity correlated strongly with the percentage of naive T cells measured by flow cytometry.

The germline ends are 13 bases apart after V is trimmed by 0 bases and J by 8 bases. Inclusive of the bounding cysteine and phenylalanine, the CDR3 is 14 residues long. Only the CDR3 part of the read is kept: 42 bases, read in frame from the first base. CDR1 and CDR2 (LGHDT, YNNKEL) derive from the germline V gene (reference sequence). The roughly 39 donors, aged about 6 to 95 years, were systemically healthy Caucasian individuals from Russia. Each donor gave approximately 9.4 milliliters of peripheral blood, drawn into EDTA-treated Vacutainer tubes. Ficoll-Paque density-gradient centrifugation was used to isolate PBMCs, with at least 6 million obtained per sample. Total RNA was extracted from PBMCs with Trizol reagent, with at least 5 micrograms obtained per sample. Naive CD45RAhigh/CD27high T cell percentages were measured by flow cytometry on a PBMC aliquot from every donor. On this clonotype: The target of this receptor is not known. No base-level quality is on record; no much larger clone is a single base apart.

The library came from 5' RACE. The reads were generated on an Illumina HiSeq 2500. A second PCR of about 6 to 11 cycles was performed with a sample-barcoded 5' primer and a J-beta primer mix. Each TCR beta cDNA molecule received a unique molecular identifier from a template-switch 5' adaptor carrying 12 random nucleotides. Each sample yielded at least 2.5 million CDR3-containing paired-end reads. First-strand cDNA synthesis was performed from all RNA using the Mint cDNA synthesis kit, with priming by a TRBC-specific oligonucleotide. After uracil-DNA glycosylase treatment, a first 18-cycle PCR used universal primers M1SS and BC2_uni_R on all cDNA. Per the source publication's procedure: Normalization of each sample was performed by random selection of 1 million high-quality reads, each carrying a distinct molecular identifier. Reads sharing molecular identifiers were discarded rather than binned into consensus sequences. CDR3 identification, clonotype clustering and error correction used MiTCR with a Q25 quality threshold and the strictest error-elimination algorithm. Lower-bound total TCR beta diversity was estimated with a nonparametric unseen species model using Euler transformation. TCRdb trimmed the raw reads at Q25, called clones with MiXCR and kept productive beta chains. CDR3 protein sequences are deduplicated, and each keeps its most common genes and DNA. It is TCRdb's table, rather than the study itself, that gives the V and J calls and clone size. This sample has hundreds of thousands of distinct CDR3 sequences in its table, and 60% to 80% of those were observed once. Roughly 25% of the sample goes to the ten largest clones.

The sample comprised blood. This TCR came from a young man in good health. The chain joins TRBV3-1 to TRBJ1-1, with the D gene not clear enough to name. For the CDR3, the sequence is CASSQDETGKEAFF. The DNA sequence is TGTGCCAGCAGCCAAGATGAGACCGGGAAAGAAGCTTTCTTT.